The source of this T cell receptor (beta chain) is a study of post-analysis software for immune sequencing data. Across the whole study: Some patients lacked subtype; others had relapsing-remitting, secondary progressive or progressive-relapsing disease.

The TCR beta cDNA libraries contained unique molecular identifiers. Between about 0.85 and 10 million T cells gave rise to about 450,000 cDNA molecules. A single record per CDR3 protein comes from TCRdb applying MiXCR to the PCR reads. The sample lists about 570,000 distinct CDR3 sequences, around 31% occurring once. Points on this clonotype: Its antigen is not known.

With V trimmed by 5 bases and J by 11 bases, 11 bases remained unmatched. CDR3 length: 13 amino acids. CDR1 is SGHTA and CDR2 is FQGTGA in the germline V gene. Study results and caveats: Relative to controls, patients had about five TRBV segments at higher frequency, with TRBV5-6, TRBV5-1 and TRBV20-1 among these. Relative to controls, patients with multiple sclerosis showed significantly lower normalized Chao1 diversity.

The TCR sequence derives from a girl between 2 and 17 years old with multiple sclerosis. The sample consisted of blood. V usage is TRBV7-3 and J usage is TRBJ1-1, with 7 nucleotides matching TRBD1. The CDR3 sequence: CASSADRASRAFF. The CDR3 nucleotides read TGTGCCAGCAGCGCCGACAGGGCGAGTAGGGCTTTCTTT.